Below, 29 T cell receptor beta chains from the same sample are listed, as sequenced in a study of CD8+ T cells in alopecia areata. Indicated treatment: oral pan-JAK inhibitor, 5-10 mg twice daily. Reverse transcribed after extraction, RNA yielded cDNA as the sequencing template. Only in-frame clones appear in the TCRdb table, and some are missing; sequencing was by immunoSEQ multiplex PCR. This sample has about 200,000 clones; 50% to 60% occur once, and the top ten carry roughly 3.3%. Sample: CD4+ T cells sorted from blood, taken at week 4, from a patient treated with tofacitinib. The source is a human donor with alopecia areata.

The chain carries TRBV29-1 and TRBJ2-7, with 11 nucleotides matching TRBD1. Germline CDR1 is SQVTM and CDR2 is ANQGSEA. The trim removed 8 bases at V and 4 bases at J, leaving 7 bases unmatched. The CDR3 has 13 residues. CDR3 sequence: CSTRTGGTYEQYF. Here the CDR3 DNA reads TGCAGCACTAGGACAGGGGGCACATACGAGCAGTACTTC.

The genes are TRBV30 and TRBJ1-1, with TRBD1 identical over 8 bases. Germline CDR1 is GTSNPN and CDR2 is SVGIG (reference sequence). The CDR3 runs to 15 residues. V lost 0 bases, J lost 1 base, and 4 bases stayed unmatched. DNA of the CDR3: TGTGCCTGGAGTGTACCCGGACAGGGGAACACTGAAGCTTTCTTT. Encoded protein: CAWSVPGQGNTEAFF. The full variable domain, in which reference TRBV30 and TRBJ1-1 provide the parts outside the CDR3, is SQTIHQWPATLVQPVGSPLSLECTVEGTSNPNLYWYRQAAGRGLQLLFYSVGIGQISSEVPQNLSASRPQDRQFILSSKKLLLSDSGFYLCAWSVPGQGNTEAFFGQGTRLTVV.

Comment on this clone: Distinct nucleotide sequences in the sample also encode this CDR3. The J gene is TRBJ2-3, the V gene TRBV2; 7 bases map to TRBD2. This CDR3 spans 14 amino acids. Germline trimming cut 3 bases from V and 4 bases from J; bases unmatched to any gene: 4. Germline V gives CDR1 SNHLY, CDR2 FYNNEI. CDR3 in amino acids: CASSDSSGADTQYF. The CDR3, as DNA: TGTGCCAGCAGTGACTCGAGCGGGGCAGATACGCAGTATTTT.

This clone was detected a few times. This chain uses TRBV29-1 with TRBJ1-1; 8 bases align to TRBD1. Looked up from germline, CDR1 is SQVTM and CDR2 is ANQGSEA. The CDR3 has 12 amino acids. Losses at the gene ends were 1 base for V and 10 bases for J; bases not matched to a gene: 5. The DNA for the CDR3 is TGCAGCGTTGAAGCCCCTGACAGGGGAGCTTTCTTT. Its protein is CSVEAPDRGAFF.

The rearrangement uses TRBV2 and TRBJ1-1; D remains ambiguous. The V end was cut by 7 bases, the J end by 0 bases, with 6 bases between. Per the germline V gene, CDR1 is SNHLY and CDR2 is FYNNEI. CDR3 length equals 12 residues. CDR3 bases: TGTGCCAGCACGATGATGAACACTGAAGCTTTCTTT. It codes for CASTMMNTEAFF.

This clone was picked up a small number of times. The rearrangement links TRBV19 to TRBJ2-5; 10 positions match TRBD2. The germline V gene encodes CDR1 LNHDA and CDR2 SQIVND (reference sequence). CDR3 length: 14 residues. V was clipped by 7 bases and J by 2 bases; unmatched bases: 4. This CDR3 is CASNRGLAQETQYF. CDR3 DNA sequence: TGTGCCAGTAATCGGGGACTAGCGCAAGAGACCCAGTACTTC. Using reference TRBV19 and TRBJ2-5 for the parts outside the CDR3, the full variable domain is DGGITQSPKYLFRKEGQNVTLSCEQNLNHDAMYWYRQDPGQGLRLIYYSQIVNDFQKGDIAEGYSVSREKKESFPLTVTSAQKNPTAFYLCASNRGLAQETQYFGPGTRLLVL.

This chain links TRBV2 with TRBJ2-6; D is ambiguous. The CDR3 runs 16 residues. V lost 6 bases, J lost 0 bases, and 12 bases lay in between. The germline CDR1 and CDR2 sequences are SNHLY and FYNNEI. The CDR3, as DNA: TGTGCCAGCAGGGCAGGCTTAAGCTCTGGGGCCAACGTCCTGACTTTC. Protein sequence: CASRAGLSSGANVLTF.

The chain carries TRBV7-9 and TRBJ1-5; D uncertain. This CDR3 region has 12 residues. CDR1 is SEHNR, CDR2 FQNEAQ, per germline (reference sequence). The V and J ends lost 3 bases and 4 bases respectively, with 4 bases between them. This CDR3 is CASSFTNQPQHF. CDR3 in DNA: TGTGCCAGCAGCTTTACAAATCAGCCCCAGCATTTT.

The chain carries TRBV7-9 and TRBJ1-1, with D perhaps TRBD1 (5 bases). CDR3 length: 17 amino acids. CDR1 SEHNR and CDR2 FQNEAQ come from the germline V gene (reference sequence). Trimming cost V 5 bases and J 3 bases, with 22 bases left between them. CDR3: CASSVPPKGQGDTEAFF. DNA of the CDR3: TGTGCCAGCAGCGTCCCCCCAAAAGGTCAGGGAGACACTGAAGCTTTCTTT.

V gene TRBV5-5 combines with J gene TRBJ2-7, with D hard to call. Germline V CDR1 and CDR2: SGHKS, YYEKEE (reference sequence). This CDR3 has 14 residues. V was clipped by 4 bases and J by 3 bases, with 14 bases between them. The CDR3 DNA sequence: TGTGCCAGCAGCCCCACAAGCGAAATCTACGAGCAGTACTTC. Protein sequence: CASSPTSEIYEQYF. The full variable domain, in which reference TRBV5-5 and TRBJ2-7 provide the parts outside the CDR3, is DAGVTQSPTHLIKTRGQQVTLRCSPISGHKSVSWYQQVLGQGPQFIFQYYEKEERGRGNFPDRFSARQFPNYSSELNVNALLLGDSALYLCASSPTSEIYEQYFGPGTRLTVT.

CDR3 in amino acids: CASSFRFPGTDTQYF. The CDR3 coding sequence is TGTGCCAGCAGTTTTCGGTTTCCAGGCACAGATACGCAGTATTTT. The V and J genes are TRBV28 and TRBJ2-3; D unresolved. The germline gives CDR1 MDHEN, CDR2 SYDVKM. Trimming took 3 bases from V and 1 from J, leaving 11 bases between them. The CDR3 sequence is 15 residues long.

The J gene is TRBJ2-3, the V gene TRBV30; D remains ambiguous. The CDR3 has 11 amino acids. Trimming removed 5 bases from V and 2 bases from J, with 5 bases in between. CDR1 is GTSNPN, CDR2 SVGIG, per germline (reference sequence). CDR3 nucleotide sequence: TGTGCCTGGGTCCCCACAGATACGCAGTATTTT. Protein sequence: CAWVPTDTQYF.

The V gene is TRBV30, the J gene TRBJ1-1; the D is unclear. V lost 0 bases, J lost 0 bases, and 11 bases lay in between. This CDR3 is built from 15 residues. The germline V gene encodes CDR1 GTSNPN and CDR2 SVGIG (reference sequence). The CDR3 spells CAWSVRSRLNTEAFF. CDR3 DNA: TGTGCCTGGAGTGTACGGAGCAGACTGAACACTGAAGCTTTCTTT.

The chain joins TRBV30 to TRBJ2-3, with D perhaps TRBD1 or TRBD2 (6 bases each). V was pared by 3 bases and J by 6 bases, with 16 bases between. Germline values: CDR1 GTSNPN, CDR2 SVGIG (reference sequence). The CDR3 extends over 14 amino acids. The CDR3 DNA follows: TGTGCCTGGAGGGTCGTGGGGGGCTCGGATACGCAGTATTTT. Its translation is CAWRVVGGSDTQYF.

This chain uses TRBV30 with TRBJ1-2; the D is unclear. The CDR3 has 14 amino acids. V was shortened by 4 bases and J by 0 bases, with 12 bases between the two germline ends. The germline V gene encodes CDR1 GTSNPN and CDR2 SVGIG (reference sequence). CDR3 region: CAWTRGLANYGYTF. The CDR3 DNA follows: TGTGCCTGGACCCGCGGTTTAGCTAACTATGGCTACACCTTC.

V gene TRBV27 combines with J gene TRBJ2-7, with D maybe TRBD1 (6 bases). This CDR3 is 14 amino acids long. Germline assignment: CDR1 MNHEY and CDR2 SMNVEV (reference sequence). Trimming removed 6 bases at V and 2 bases at J, with 14 bases between. The CDR3 nucleotides read TGTGCCAGCAGGCGGACAGAACAAACCTACGAGCAGTACTTC. Protein: CASRRTEQTYEQYF.

The rearrangement joins TRBV29-1 to TRBJ1-2; no firm D call. The CDR3 runs to 12 residues. The germline gives CDR1 SQVTM, CDR2 ANQGSEA. V dropped 7 bases and J dropped 3 bases, with 12 bases sitting between them. CDR3: CSASEGHYGYTF. CDR3 nucleotides: TGCAGCGCAAGTGAGGGCCACTATGGCTACACCTTC.

The rearrangement uses TRBV5-1 and TRBJ1-6; possible D gene TRBD1, 6 bases. Germline loops: CDR1 SGHRS, CDR2 YFSETQ. This CDR3 region has 14 residues. Trimming left V 2 bases short and J 7 bases short, with 10 bases between. For the CDR3, the DNA is TGCGCCAGCAGCTTAGGACAGCAAAATTCACCCCTCCACTTT. This encodes CASSLGQQNSPLHF.

J is TRBJ1-1 and V is TRBV29-1; tentative D call: TRBD1 (6 bases). The CDR3 length is 13 residues. From germline, CDR1 is SQVTM and CDR2 ANQGSEA. The V and J ends lost 6 bases and 1 base respectively, with 12 bases between them. CDR3 sequence: CSVAKGGNTEAFF. CDR3 nucleotides: TGCAGCGTAGCCAAAGGGGGGAACACTGAAGCTTTCTTT.

A few counts support this clone. This chain joins TRBV30 and TRBJ1-1; TRBD1 might be the D (5 bases). Germline values: CDR1 GTSNPN, CDR2 SVGIG (reference sequence). Trimming left V 0 bases short and J 6 bases short, with 14 bases between. The CDR3 has 14 residues. CDR3 nucleotide sequence: TGTGCCTGGAGTGTACTGGGGGTTAGGGCTGAAGCTTTCTTT. This encodes CAWSVLGVRAEAFF.

Concerning this clone: Other nucleotide sequences from this sample produce the same CDR3. The CDR3 reads CSVERRMNTEAFF. The CDR3, as DNA: TGCAGCGTTGAACGCAGGATGAACACTGAAGCTTTCTTT. V and J are TRBV29-1 and TRBJ1-1; D gene ambiguous. Germline V gives CDR1 SQVTM, CDR2 ANQGSEA. V lost 2 bases and J lost 0, with 7 bases in between. CDR3 length: 13 amino acids.

This clone was counted between two and nine times. V gene TRBV28 combines with J gene TRBJ2-7; 9 bases line up with TRBD1. CDR3 size: 12 residues. V was pared by 10 bases and J by 8 bases, with 9 bases of the junction left unmatched. CDR1 MDHEN and CDR2 SYDVKM come from the germline V gene. This chain's CDR3 is CATETGGVKQYF. The CDR3 nucleotides read TGTGCCACGGAGACAGGGGGGGTAAAGCAGTACTTC.

Comments on this clone: A clone one base away is much larger, so this may be a read error. V is TRBV2 and J is TRBJ2-1; 8 bases match TRBD2. The V segment lost 8 bases and the J segment 8 bases; nucleotides outside the gene matches: 11. The CDR3 runs 14 residues. Germline V lookup: CDR1 SNHLY, CDR2 FYNNEI. The CDR3 nucleotides are TGTGCCAGCCGGAAACGGGGGGGCCGAGATGAGCAGTTCTTC. It translates to CASRKRGGRDEQFF.

This chain uses TRBV5-1 with TRBJ2-5; TRBD1 is a possible D gene (5 bases). This CDR3 region has 14 residues. V was shortened by 4 bases and J by 2 bases, with 12 bases between the two germline ends. Germline V CDR1 and CDR2: SGHRS, YFSETQ. The CDR3 DNA sequence: TGCGCCAGCAGCCCAACAGGTGGACAAGAGACCCAGTACTTC. Translated: CASSPTGGQETQYF.

This chain links TRBV28 with TRBJ1-5; no clear D. Per the germline V gene, CDR1 is MDHEN and CDR2 is SYDVKM. V lost 7 bases to trimming and J lost 7 bases, with 11 bases between them. The CDR3 has 12 residues. The CDR3 is CASTSGDQPQHF. CDR3 DNA sequence: TGTGCCAGCACCTCGGGTGACCAGCCCCAGCATTTT.

This clone was seen only a few times. The chain recombines TRBV29-1 with TRBJ2-7; 10 nucleotides line up with TRBD1. There are 14 residues in the CDR3. Germline CDR1 reads SQVTM; CDR2 reads ANQGSEA. The ends lost 7 bases at V and 4 bases at J; junction bases unmatched: 10. The CDR3 sequence is CSARTGGVSYEQYF. For the CDR3, the DNA is TGCAGCGCCCGGACAGGGGGGGTTAGTTACGAGCAGTACTTC.

Notes on this clone: The DNA is omitted, as the CDR3 cannot be located on it reliably, and the CDR3 follows TCRdb's listing. The chain has TRBV23-1 and TRBJ1-3. TRBV23-1 is labeled an ORF, and its function is uncertain. The length of the CDR3 is 12 amino acids, counting both ends. The CDR3 is CASSRAGHTIYF.

For the CDR3, the DNA is TGTGCCAGCAGCCTGACCGTACAGAGCTCCTACGAGCAGTACTTC. It translates to CASSLTVQSSYEQYF. The chain has TRBV4-2 and TRBJ2-7; D unclear. Germline CDR1 reads LGHNA; CDR2 reads YNFKEQ. CDR3 length: 15 residues. V was shortened by 4 bases and J by 0 bases, with 13 bases between the two germline ends.

The V call is TRBV29-1, the J call TRBJ1-2; D uncertain. Germline CDR1 is SQVTM and CDR2 is ANQGSEA. The V and J ends lost 1 base and 5 bases respectively, with 23 bases between them. CDR3 length: 17 amino acids. Here the CDR3 DNA reads TGCAGCGTTGAAGCACGGCCGATGTTGGTGGGAGAATATGGCTACACCTTC. Translated: CSVEARPMLVGEYGYTF. Full variable domain (remainder filled in from reference TRBV29-1 and TRBJ1-2): SAVISQKPSRDICQRGTSLTIQCQVDSQVTMMFWYRQQPGQSLTLIATANQGSEATYESGFVIDKFPISRPNLTFSTLTVSNMSPEDSSIYLCSVEARPMLVGEYGYTFGSGTRLTVV.